This T cell receptor beta chain was sequenced in a study of breast tumors, draining lymph nodes, adjacent tissues. Samples came from axillary lymph nodes draining the breast cancer. From the multiplex PCR reads, TCRdb called clonotypes with MiXCR, one entry per CDR3 protein. The sample lists 180,000 or so distinct CDR3 sequences, roughly a third seen once, with roughly 3.8% in the top ten. The CDR3 sequence is 14 residues long. The V end lost 3 bases, the J end lost 2 bases, and 7 bases lay between the germline ends. CDR1 is LNHDA, CDR2 SQIVND, per germline (reference sequence). This clonotype has a count of ten or more.

The TCR originated in a female donor with breast cancer. Some clones in this sample may be carry-over from other donors' samples. The material sequenced was axillary lymph node tissue. The chain links TRBV19 to TRBJ2-2, with D perhaps matching TRBD2 (6 bases). The CDR3 here is CASSMGTNTGELFF. CDR3 in DNA: TGTGCCAGTAGTATGGGGACTAACACCGGGGAGCTGTTTTTT. The entire variable domain, with the rest obtained from reference TRBV19 and TRBJ2-2, is as follows: DGGITQSPKYLFRKEGQNVTLSCEQNLNHDAMYWYRQDPGQGLRLIYYSQIVNDFQKGDIAEGYSVSREKKESFPLTVTSAQKNPTAFYLCASSMGTNTGELFFGEGSRLTVL.